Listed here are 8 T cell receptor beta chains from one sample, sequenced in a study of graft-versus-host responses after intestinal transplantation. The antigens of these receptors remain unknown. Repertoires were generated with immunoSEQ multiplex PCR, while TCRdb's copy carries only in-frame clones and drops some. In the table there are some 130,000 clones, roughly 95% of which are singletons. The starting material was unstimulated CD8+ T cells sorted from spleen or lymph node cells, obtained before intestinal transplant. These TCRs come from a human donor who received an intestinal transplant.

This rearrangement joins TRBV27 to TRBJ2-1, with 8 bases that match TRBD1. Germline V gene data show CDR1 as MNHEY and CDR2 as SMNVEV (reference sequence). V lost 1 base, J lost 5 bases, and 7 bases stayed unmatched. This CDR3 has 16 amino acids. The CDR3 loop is CASSLLSGGWDNEQFF. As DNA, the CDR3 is TGTGCCAGCAGTTTATTATCAGGGGGCTGGGACAATGAGCAGTTCTTC.

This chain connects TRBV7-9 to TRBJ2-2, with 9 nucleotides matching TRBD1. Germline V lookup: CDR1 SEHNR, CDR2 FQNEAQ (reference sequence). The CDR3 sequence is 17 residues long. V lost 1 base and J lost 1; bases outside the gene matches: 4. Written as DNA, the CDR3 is TGTGCCAGCAGCTTAGGTTGGGGACAGGGGAACACCGGGGAGCTGTTTTTT. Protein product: CASSLGWGQGNTGELFF.

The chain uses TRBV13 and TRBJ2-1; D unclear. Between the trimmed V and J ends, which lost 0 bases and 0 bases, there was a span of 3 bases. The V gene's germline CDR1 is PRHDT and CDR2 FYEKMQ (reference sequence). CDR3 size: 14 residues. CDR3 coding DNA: TGTGCCAGCAGCTTAGGGAGCTCCTACAATGAGCAGTTCTTC. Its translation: CASSLGSSYNEQFF.

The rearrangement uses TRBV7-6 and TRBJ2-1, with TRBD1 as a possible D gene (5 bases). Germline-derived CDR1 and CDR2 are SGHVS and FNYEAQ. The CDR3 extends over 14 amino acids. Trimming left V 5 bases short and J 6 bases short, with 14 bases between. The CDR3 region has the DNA TGTGCCAGCAGCCTATCGGTGCAGGGCAATGAGCAGTTCTTC. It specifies CASSLSVQGNEQFF.

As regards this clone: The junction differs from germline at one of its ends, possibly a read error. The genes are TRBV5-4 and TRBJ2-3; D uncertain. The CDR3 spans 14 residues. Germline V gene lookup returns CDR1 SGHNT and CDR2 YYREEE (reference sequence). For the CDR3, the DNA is TGTGTCAGCAGTGGTAAGCCGGGCACAGATACGCAGTATTTT. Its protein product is CVSSGKPGTDTQYF.

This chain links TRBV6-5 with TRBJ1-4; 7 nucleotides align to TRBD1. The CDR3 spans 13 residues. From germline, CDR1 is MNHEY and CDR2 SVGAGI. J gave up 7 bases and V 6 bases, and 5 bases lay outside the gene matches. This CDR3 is CASSRDSGEKLFF. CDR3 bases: TGTGCCAGCAGCCGGGACAGTGGTGAAAAACTGTTTTTT.

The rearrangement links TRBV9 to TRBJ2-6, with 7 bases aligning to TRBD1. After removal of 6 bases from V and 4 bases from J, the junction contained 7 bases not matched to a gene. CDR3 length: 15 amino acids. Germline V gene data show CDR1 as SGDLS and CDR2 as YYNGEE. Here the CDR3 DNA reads TGTGCCAGCAACGGACAGGCAACCGGGGCCAACGTCCTGACTTTC. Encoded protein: CASNGQATGANVLTF.

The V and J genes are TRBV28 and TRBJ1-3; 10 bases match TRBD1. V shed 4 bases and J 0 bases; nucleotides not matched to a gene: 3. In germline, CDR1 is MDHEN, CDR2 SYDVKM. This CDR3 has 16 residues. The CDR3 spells CASSSDRGYSGNTIYF. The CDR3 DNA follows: TGTGCCAGCAGTTCGGACAGGGGGTACTCTGGAAACACCATATATTTT.